This TCR beta chain is from a study of blood T cell repertoires in COVID-19. Study as a whole: COVID-19 samples collected from the United States, Italy and Spain covered acute and convalescent phases. From T cells, B-cell-depleted T cells, or PBMCs came the material, which was cDNA or gDNA.

Authors' data handling: For nucleated cells, counts were estimated from reference gene primer amplification. Clones were sequenced by immunoSEQ multiplex PCR, and TCRdb holds only the in-frame ones, with some missing. That table is the source of V, J and clone size, and D and trimming were worked out from the DNA. The table records about 400,000 clones, about 89% of them present only once. The CDR3 has 14 amino acids. The germline gives CDR1 SGHTA, CDR2 FQGNSA. The V gene end was trimmed by 4 bases and the J gene end by 5 bases; junction bases not matched to a gene: 7. The sample was peripheral blood. This clonotype was obtained from a woman younger than 45 with acute or convalescent COVID-19. The chain carries TRBV7-2 and TRBJ1-2; 7 bases map to TRBD1. This CDR3 reads CASSYDPTGYGYTF. The DNA of the CDR3 is TGTGCCAGCAGCTACGATCCGACAGGGTATGGCTACACCTTC.